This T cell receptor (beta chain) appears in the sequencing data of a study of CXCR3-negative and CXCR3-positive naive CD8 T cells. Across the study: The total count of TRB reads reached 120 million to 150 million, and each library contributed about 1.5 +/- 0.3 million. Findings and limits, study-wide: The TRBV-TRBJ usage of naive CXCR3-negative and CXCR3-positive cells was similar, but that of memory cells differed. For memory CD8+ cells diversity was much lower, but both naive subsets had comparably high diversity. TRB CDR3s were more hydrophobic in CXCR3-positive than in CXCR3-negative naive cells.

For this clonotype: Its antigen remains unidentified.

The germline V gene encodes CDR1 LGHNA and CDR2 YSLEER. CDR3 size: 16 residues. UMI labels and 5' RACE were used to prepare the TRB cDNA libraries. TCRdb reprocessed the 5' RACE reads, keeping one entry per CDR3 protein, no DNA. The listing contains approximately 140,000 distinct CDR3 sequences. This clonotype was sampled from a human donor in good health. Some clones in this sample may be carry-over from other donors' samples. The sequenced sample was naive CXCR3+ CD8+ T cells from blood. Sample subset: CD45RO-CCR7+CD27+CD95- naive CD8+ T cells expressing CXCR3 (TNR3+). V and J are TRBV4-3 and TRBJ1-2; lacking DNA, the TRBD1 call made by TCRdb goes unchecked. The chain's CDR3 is CASSQDSAGPNYGYTF.